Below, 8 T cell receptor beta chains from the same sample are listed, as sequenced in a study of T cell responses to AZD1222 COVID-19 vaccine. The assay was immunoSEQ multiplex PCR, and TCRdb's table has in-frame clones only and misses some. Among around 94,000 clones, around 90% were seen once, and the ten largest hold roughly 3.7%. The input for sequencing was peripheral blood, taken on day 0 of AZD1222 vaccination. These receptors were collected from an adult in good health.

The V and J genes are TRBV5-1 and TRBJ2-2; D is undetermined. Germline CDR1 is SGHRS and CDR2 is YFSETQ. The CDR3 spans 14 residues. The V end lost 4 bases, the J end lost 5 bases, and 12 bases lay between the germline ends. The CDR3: CASSETDVTGELFF. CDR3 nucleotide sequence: TGCGCCAGCAGCGAAACCGACGTTACCGGGGAGCTGTTTTTT.

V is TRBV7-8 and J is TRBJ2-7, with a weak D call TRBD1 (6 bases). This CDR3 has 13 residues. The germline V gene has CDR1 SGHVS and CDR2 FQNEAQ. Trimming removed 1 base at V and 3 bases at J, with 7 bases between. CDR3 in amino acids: CASSLETGYEQYF. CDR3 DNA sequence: TGTGCCAGCAGCTTAGAGACAGGCTACGAGCAGTACTTC.

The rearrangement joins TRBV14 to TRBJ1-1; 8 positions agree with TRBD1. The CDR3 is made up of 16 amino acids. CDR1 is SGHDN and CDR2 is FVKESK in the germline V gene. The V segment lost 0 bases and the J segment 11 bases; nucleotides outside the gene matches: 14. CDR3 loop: CASSQERQGARGKAFF. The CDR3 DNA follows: TGTGCCAGCAGCCAAGAGAGGCAGGGGGCCAGGGGGAAGGCTTTCTTT.

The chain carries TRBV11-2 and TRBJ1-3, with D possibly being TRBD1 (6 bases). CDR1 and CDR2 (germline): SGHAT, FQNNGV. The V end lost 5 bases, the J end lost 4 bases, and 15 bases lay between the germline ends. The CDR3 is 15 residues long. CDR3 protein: CASSLGTHSGNTIYF. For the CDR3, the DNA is TGTGCCAGCAGCCTCGGGACACATTCAGGAAACACCATATATTTT.

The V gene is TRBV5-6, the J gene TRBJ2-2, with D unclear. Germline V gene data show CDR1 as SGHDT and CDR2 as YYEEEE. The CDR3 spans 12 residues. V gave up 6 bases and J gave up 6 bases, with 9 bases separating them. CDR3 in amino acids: CASISFSGELFF. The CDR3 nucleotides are TGTGCCAGCATCAGTTTCTCCGGGGAGCTGTTTTTT.

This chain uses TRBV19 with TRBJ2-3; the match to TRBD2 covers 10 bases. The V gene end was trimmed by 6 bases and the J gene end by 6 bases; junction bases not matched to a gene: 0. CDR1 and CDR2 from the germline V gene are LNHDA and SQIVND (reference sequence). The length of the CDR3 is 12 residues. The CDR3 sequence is CASRLAGDTQYF. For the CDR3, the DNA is TGTGCCAGTAGACTAGCGGGGGATACGCAGTATTTT.

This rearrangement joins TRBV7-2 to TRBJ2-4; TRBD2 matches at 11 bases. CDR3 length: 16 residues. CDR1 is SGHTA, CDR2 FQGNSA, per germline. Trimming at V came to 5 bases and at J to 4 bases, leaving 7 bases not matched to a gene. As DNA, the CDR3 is TGTGCCAGCAGCCCCTCTAGCGGGGGGCCAAAAAACATTCAGTACTTC. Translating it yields CASSPSSGGPKNIQYF.

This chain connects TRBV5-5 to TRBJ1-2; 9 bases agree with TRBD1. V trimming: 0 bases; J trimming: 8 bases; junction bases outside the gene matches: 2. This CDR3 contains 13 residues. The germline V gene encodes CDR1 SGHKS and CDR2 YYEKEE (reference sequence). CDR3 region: CASSLGTGVGYTF. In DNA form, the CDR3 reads TGTGCCAGCAGCTTGGGGACAGGGGTCGGCTACACCTTC.